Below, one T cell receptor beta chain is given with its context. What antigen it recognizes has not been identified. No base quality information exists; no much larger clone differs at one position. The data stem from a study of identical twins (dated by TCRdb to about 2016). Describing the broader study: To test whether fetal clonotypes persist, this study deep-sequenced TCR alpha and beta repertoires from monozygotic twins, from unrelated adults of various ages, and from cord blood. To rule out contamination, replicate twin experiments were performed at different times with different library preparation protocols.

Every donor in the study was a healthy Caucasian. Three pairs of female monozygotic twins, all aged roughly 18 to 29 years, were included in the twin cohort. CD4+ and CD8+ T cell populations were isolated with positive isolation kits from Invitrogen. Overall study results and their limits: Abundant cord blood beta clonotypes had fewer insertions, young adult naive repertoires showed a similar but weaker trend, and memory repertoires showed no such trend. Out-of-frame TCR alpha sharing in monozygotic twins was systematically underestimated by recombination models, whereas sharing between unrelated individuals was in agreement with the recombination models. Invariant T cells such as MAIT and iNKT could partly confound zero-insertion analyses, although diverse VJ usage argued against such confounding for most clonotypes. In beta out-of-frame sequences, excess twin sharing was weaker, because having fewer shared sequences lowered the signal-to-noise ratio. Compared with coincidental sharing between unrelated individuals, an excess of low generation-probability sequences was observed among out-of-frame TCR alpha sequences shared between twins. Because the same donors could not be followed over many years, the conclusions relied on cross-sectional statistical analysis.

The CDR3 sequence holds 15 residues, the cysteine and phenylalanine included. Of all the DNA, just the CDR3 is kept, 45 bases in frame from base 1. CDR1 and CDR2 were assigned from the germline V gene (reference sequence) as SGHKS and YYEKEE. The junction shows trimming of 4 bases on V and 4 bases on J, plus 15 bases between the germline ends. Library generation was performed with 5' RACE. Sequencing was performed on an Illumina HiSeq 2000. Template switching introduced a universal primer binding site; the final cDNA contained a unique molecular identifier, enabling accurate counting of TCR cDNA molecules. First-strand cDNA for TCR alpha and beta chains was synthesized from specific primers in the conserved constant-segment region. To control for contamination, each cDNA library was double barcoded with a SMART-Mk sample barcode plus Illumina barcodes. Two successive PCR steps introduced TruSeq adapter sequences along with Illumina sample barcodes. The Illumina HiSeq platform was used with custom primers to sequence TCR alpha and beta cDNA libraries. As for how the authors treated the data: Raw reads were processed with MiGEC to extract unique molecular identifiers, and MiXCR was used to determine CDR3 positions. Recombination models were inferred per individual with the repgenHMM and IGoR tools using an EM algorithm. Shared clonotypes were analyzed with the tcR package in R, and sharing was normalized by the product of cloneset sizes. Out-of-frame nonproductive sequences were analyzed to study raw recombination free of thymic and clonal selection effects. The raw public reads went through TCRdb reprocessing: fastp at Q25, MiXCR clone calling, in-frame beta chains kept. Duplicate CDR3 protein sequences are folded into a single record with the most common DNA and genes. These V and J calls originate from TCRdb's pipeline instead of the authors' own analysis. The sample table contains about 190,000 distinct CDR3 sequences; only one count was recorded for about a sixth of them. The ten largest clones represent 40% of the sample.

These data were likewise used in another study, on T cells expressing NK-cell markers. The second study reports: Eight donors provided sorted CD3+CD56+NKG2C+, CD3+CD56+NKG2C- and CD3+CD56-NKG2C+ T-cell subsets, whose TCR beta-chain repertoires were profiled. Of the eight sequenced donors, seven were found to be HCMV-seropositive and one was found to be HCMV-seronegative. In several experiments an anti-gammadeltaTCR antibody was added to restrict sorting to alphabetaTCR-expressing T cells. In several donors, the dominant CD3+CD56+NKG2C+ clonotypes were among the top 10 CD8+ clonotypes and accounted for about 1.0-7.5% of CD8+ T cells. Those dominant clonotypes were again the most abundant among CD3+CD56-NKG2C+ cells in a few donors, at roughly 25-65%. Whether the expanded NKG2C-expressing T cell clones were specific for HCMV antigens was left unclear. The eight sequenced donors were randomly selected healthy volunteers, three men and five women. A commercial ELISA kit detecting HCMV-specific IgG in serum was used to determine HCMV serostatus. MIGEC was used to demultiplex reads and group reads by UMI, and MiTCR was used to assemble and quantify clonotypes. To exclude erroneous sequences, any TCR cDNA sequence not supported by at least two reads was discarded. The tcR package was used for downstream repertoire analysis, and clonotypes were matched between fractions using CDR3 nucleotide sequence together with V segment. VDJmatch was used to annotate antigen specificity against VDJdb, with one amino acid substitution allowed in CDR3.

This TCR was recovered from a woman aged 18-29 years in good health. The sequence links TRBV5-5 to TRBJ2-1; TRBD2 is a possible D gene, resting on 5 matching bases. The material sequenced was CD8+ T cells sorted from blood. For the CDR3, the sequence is CASSPPGGLYNEQFF. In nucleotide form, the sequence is TGTGCCAGCAGCCCTCCTGGCGGACTTTACAATGAGCAGTTCTTC.